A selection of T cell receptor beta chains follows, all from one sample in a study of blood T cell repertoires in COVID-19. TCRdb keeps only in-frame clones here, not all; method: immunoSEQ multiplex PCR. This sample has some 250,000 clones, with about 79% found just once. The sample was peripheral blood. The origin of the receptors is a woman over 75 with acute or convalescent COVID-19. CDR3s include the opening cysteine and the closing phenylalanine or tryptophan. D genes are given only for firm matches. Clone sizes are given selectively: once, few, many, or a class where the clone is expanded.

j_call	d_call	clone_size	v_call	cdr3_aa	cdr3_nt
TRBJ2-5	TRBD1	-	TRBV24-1	CATSDFRGPGNQETQYF	TGTGCCACCAGTGACTTCAGGGGGCCAGGGAACCAAGAGACCCAGTACTTC
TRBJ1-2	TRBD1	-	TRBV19	CAGIRARGNYGYTF	TGTGCCGGGATTAGAGCCAGGGGGAACTATGGCTACACCTTC
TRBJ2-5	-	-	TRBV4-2	CASSQDRGMVGAAGKETQYF	TGTGCCAGCAGCCAAGATAGGGGGATGGTGGGAGCGGCAGGAAAAGAGACCCAGTACTTC
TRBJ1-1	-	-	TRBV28	CASSFPRGFAEAFF	TGTGCCAGCAGTTTCCCCAGGGGTTTCGCTGAAGCTTTCTTT
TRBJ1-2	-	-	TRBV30	CATGYGYTF	TGTGCCACAGGGTACGGCTACACCTTC
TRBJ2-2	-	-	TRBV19	CASSTRDTLNTGELFF	TGTGCCAGTAGTACCCGGGACACCTTGAACACCGGGGAGCTGTTTTTT
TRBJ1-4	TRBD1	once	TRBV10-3	CAISSGTGGKWGEKLFF	TGTGCCATCAGTTCCGGGACAGGGGGCAAATGGGGTGAAAAACTGTTTTTT
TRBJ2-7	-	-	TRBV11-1	CASYRRGAYEQYF	TGTGCCAGCTACAGGCGTGGGGCCTACGAGCAGTACTTC
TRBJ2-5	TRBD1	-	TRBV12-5	CASGSGTGVTETQYF	TGTGCTAGTGGTTCGGGGACAGGGGTCACGGAGACCCAGTACTTC
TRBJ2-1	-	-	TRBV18	CASSPLTGVYNEQFF	TGTGCCAGCTCACCCCTCACGGGTGTCTACAATGAGCAGTTCTTC
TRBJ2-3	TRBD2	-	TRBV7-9	CASRRTSGETDTQYF	TGTGCCAGCAGACGGACTAGCGGGGAAACAGATACGCAGTATTTT
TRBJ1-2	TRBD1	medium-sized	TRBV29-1	CSVAQGGGYGYTF	TGCAGCGTAGCACAGGGGGGTGGCTATGGCTACACCTTC
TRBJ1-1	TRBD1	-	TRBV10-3	CAVGARGQGTEAFF	TGTGCCGTTGGCGCTAGGGGGCAGGGGACTGAAGCTTTCTTT
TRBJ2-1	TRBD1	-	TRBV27	CASSLGQGAGGEQFF	TGTGCCAGCAGTTTGGGACAGGGGGCTGGAGGTGAGCAGTTCTTC
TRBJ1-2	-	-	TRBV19	CASSPQSSYGYTF	TGTGCCAGTAGCCCACAGAGTTCTTATGGCTACACCTTC
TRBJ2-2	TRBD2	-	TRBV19	CASFRGGNTGELFF	TGTGCCAGTTTTCGCGGGGGGAACACCGGGGAGCTGTTTTTT
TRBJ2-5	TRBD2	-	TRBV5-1	CASSLGLAGAKYF	TGCGCCAGCAGCTTGGGGCTAGCGGGGGCTAAGTACTTC
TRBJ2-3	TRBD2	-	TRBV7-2	CASSPSLAGGGDTQYF	TGTGCCAGCAGCCCCTCACTAGCGGGGGGCGGAGATACGCAGTATTTT
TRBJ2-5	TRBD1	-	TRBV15	CATSRDRPGGRETQYF	TGTGCCACCAGCAGAGATAGACCAGGGGGTAGAGAGACCCAGTACTTC
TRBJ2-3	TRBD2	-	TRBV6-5	CASSWRGDEDTQYF	TGTGCCAGCAGCTGGCGGGGGGATGAAGATACGCAGTATTTT
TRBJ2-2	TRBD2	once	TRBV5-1	CASSLIAGEVAGELFF	TGCGCCAGCAGCTTAATAGCGGGGGAGGTCGCCGGGGAGCTGTTTTTT
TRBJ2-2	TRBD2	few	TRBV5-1	CASRTAGGPGELFF	TGCGCCAGCAGGACAGCGGGGGGTCCCGGGGAGCTGTTTTTT
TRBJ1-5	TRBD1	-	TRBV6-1	CASSDPYRGGQPQHF	TGTGCCAGCAGTGATCCCTACAGGGGCGGCCAGCCCCAGCATTTT
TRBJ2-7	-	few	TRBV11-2	CASSQGGDEQYF	TGTGCCAGCAGCCAAGGAGGGGACGAGCAGTACTTC
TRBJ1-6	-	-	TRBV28	CASSIINSPLHF	TGTGCCAGCAGTATAATTAATTCACCCCTCCACTTT
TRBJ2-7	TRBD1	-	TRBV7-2	CASSPTPGQGRTTYEQYF	TGTGCCAGCAGCCCGACCCCGGGACAGGGGAGAACGACCTACGAGCAGTACTTC
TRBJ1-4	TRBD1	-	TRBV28	CASADPRGPNEKLFF	TGTGCCAGCGCCGACCCCAGGGGGCCTAATGAAAAACTGTTTTTT
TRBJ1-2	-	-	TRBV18	CASSPAGEGYGYTF	TGTGCCAGCTCACCAGCCGGGGAAGGCTATGGCTACACCTTC
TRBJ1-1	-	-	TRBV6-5	CASSHSYMNTEAFF	TGTGCCAGCAGTCACAGTTACATGAACACTGAAGCTTTCTTT
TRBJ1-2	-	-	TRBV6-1	CASTPRKGYTF	TGTGCCAGCACCCCTCGTAAAGGCTACACCTTC
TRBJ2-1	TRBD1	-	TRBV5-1	CASSLFWTGDRNEQFF	TGCGCCAGCAGCTTGTTCTGGACAGGGGATCGGAATGAGCAGTTCTTC
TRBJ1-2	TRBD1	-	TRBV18	CASSLAGQDAGGYTF	TGTGCCAGCTCCCTAGCAGGACAGGACGCGGGTGGCTACACCTTC
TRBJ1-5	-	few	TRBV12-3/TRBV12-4	CASSLEVRPQHF	TGTGCCAGCAGTTTGGAGGTGCGGCCCCAGCATTTT
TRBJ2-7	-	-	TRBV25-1	CASGTRINPYEQYF	TGTGCCAGCGGGACAAGAATAAACCCCTACGAGCAGTACTTC
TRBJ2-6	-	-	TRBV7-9	CASSPGPGSSGANVLTF	TGTGCCAGCAGCCCCGGCCCCGGGTCCTCTGGGGCCAACGTCCTGACTTTC
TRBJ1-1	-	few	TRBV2	CASTGEGSWTEAFF	TGTGCCAGCACGGGGGAGGGCTCGTGGACTGAAGCTTTCTTT
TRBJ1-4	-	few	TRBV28	CATAVVSAGLYSSTNEKLFF	TGTGCCACCGCGGTGGTTTCGGCCGGTTTGTACTCCTCAACTAATGAAAAACTGTTTTTT
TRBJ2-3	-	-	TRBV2	CASSEARSTDTQYF	TGTGCCAGCAGTGAAGCCCGGAGCACAGATACGCAGTATTTT
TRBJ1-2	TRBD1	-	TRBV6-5	CASSSLGGTGYGYTF	TGTGCCAGCAGTTCCTTAGGAGGGACAGGATATGGCTACACCTTC
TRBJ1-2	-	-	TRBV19	CASSISGGSSYGYTF	TGTGCCAGTAGTATCTCCGGAGGCAGCAGCTATGGCTACACCTTC
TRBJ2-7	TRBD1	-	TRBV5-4	CASSLVGTGAHEQYF	TGTGCCAGCAGCTTGGTCGGGACAGGGGCCCACGAGCAGTACTTC
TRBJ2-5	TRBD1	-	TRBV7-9	CASSLGTVLETQYF	TGTGCCAGCAGCCTCGGGACAGTTCTGGAGACCCAGTACTTC
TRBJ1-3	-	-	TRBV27	CASSTRVGQGLNTIYF	TGTGCCAGCAGTACCCGCGTCGGGCAGGGTCTAAACACCATATATTTT
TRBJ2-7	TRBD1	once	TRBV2	CASRQGIYEQYF	TGTGCCAGCAGACAGGGGATCTACGAGCAGTACTTC
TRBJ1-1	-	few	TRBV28	CASSSYREEAFF	TGTGCCAGCAGTTCTTACAGGGAGGAAGCTTTCTTT
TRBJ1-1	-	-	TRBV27	CASSSLQGRNTEAFF	TGTGCCAGCAGTTCCCTACAGGGTCGGAACACTGAAGCTTTCTTT
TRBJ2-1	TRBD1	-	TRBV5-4	CASSLGQPYSYNEQFF	TGTGCCAGCAGCCTGGGACAGCCTTACTCCTACAATGAGCAGTTCTTC
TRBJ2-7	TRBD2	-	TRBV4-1	CASSQEIAGVSYEQYF	TGCGCCAGCAGCCAAGAAATAGCGGGGGTATCCTACGAGCAGTACTTC
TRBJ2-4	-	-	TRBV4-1	CASSHGGPKNIQYF	TGCGCCAGCAGCCATGGGGGCCCCAAAAACATTCAGTACTTC
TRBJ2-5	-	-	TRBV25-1	CASSGTVQETQYF	TGTGCCAGCAGTGGGACAGTTCAAGAGACCCAGTACTTC
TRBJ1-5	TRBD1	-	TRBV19	CASTTDRAINQPQHF	TGTGCCAGTACCACTGACAGGGCCATCAATCAGCCCCAGCATTTT
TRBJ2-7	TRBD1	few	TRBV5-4	CASSSRPSTGGHEQYF	TGTGCCAGCAGCTCACGGCCCTCGACAGGGGGCCACGAGCAGTACTTC
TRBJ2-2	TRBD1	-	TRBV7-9	CASSPTRTGAGELFF	TGTGCCAGCAGCCCTACCCGGACAGGGGCCGGGGAGCTGTTTTTT
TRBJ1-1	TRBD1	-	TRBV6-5	CASSPGGGRAEAFF	TGTGCCAGCAGCCCAGGGGGCGGGAGGGCTGAAGCTTTCTTT
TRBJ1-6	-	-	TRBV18	CASSPVVDSPLHF	TGTGCCAGCTCACCGGTAGTCGATTCACCCCTCCACTTT